Reported below is one T cell receptor beta chain. The CDR3 totals 17 residues. In germline, CDR1 is SGHRS, CDR2 YFSETQ. Deletions cut 0 bases from V and 2 bases from J, with 12 bases between. The sample comes from a study of identical twins. TCRdb passed the 5' RACE reads through MiXCR, listing each CDR3 protein once. Counted here are 1.5 million to 2 million distinct CDR3 sequences, less than 35% occurring once; the ten biggest clones make up 0.25% to 0.3%. V usage is TRBV5-1 and J usage is TRBJ2-6; no firm D call. The sequenced sample consisted of cord blood. This clonotype was sampled from a newborn girl in good health. The CDR3 nucleotides are TGCGCCAGCAGCTTGGGCATTTTGAGGACTGGGGCCAACGTCCTGACTTTC. It encodes CASSLGILRTGANVLTF.